The present entry profiles one T cell receptor beta chain with its context. This record comes from a study of blood T cell repertoires in COVID-19. Study-level background: The analysed material was cDNA or gDNA that came from T cells, B-cell-depleted T cells, or PBMCs.

Original analysis: Reference gene primer amplification gave estimated nucleated cell counts. The protocol was immunoSEQ multiplex PCR, while the TCRdb copy is restricted to in-frame clones and leaves out a portion. V, J and clone size reflect that table, while D and trimming were determined from the DNA. The table has some 250,000 clones, roughly nine tenths seen once. Participants were aged about 18 to 89 years from about two dozen US areas. Each participant's cohort was designated according to participant-reported clinical history. CDR1 and CDR2 (germline): SEHNR, FQNEAQ (reference sequence). This CDR3 contains 15 residues. Trimming stripped 5 bases from V and 1 base from J, with 14 bases between.

This receptor was taken from a human donor in a cohort exposed to, infected with or recovered from COVID-19 (not recorded which). The donor label of this sample is uncertain. This chain joins TRBV7-9 and TRBJ1-1; D may be TRBD1 (5 bases). The specimen sequenced was PBMCs or T cells enriched from blood (not recorded which). The CDR3 loop is CASSRQYQPNTEAFF. For the CDR3, the DNA is TGTGCCAGCAGCCGACAGTACCAACCGAACACTGAAGCTTTCTTT.